This T cell receptor beta chain derives from a study of kidney transplant recipient with SARS-CoV-2 infection. Germline loops: CDR1 LNHNV, CDR2 YYDKDF (reference sequence). V lost 5 bases and J lost 4, with 23 bases in between. The length of the CDR3 is 17 residues. Ten or more counts support this clonotype. TCRdb reanalysed the reads using MiXCR and keeps one entry per CDR3 protein. The sample carries approximately 250,000 distinct CDR3 sequences, under 35% recorded once. Source: a blood sample, taken at baseline and on day 111 from a kidney transplant recipient. This rearrangement joins TRBV15 to TRBJ1-2; D not resolved. The TCR originated in a young adult male patient who had COVID-19 and was a kidney transplant recipient. Some T cells may have come from the graft donor. The CDR3 here is CATSLNKRCGKTYGYTF. The CDR3 DNA sequence: TGTGCCACCAGCCTTAACAAAAGGTGTGGAAAGACCTATGGCTACACCTTC.